This T cell receptor beta chain appears in the sequencing data of a study of blood T cell repertoires in COVID-19. Authors' processing steps: Estimates of nucleated cell counts were drawn from the amplification of reference gene primers. Here immunoSEQ multiplex PCR was the method, and the copy in TCRdb shows in-frame clones only, minus some. V and J calls and clone size are copied from that table; D and trimming were computed from the DNA. Counted here are about 89,000 clones, 70% to 90% occurring once; the ten biggest clones make up over 0.45%. V shed 0 bases and J shed 7 bases, with 3 bases lying between them. Germline assignment: CDR1 SGHVS and CDR2 FQNEAQ. The length of the CDR3 is 11 residues.

Sample: peripheral blood. The chain employs TRBV7-8 and TRBJ1-1, with D unclear. The sequence was obtained from a man in his 60s with acute or convalescent COVID-19. CDR3 in DNA: TGTGCCAGCAGCTTAGCTAATGAAGCTTTCTTT. Protein: CASSLANEAFF.